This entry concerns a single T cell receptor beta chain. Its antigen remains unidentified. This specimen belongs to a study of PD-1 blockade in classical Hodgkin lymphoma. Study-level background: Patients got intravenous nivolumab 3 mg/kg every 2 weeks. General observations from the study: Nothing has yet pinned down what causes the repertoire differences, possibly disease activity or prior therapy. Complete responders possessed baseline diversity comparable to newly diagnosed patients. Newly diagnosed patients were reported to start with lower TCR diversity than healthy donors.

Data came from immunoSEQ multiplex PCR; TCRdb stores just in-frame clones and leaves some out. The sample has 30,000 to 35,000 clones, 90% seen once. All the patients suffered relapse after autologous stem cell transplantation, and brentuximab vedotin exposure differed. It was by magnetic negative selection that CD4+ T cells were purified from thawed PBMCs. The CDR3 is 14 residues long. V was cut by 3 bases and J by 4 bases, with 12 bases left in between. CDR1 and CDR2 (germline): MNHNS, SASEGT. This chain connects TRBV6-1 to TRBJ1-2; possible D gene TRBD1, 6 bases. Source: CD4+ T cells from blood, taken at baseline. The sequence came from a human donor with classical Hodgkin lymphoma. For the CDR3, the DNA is TGTGCCAGCAGTGATCTCAGGGGAGGCTATGGCTACACCTTC. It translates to CASSDLRGGYGYTF.